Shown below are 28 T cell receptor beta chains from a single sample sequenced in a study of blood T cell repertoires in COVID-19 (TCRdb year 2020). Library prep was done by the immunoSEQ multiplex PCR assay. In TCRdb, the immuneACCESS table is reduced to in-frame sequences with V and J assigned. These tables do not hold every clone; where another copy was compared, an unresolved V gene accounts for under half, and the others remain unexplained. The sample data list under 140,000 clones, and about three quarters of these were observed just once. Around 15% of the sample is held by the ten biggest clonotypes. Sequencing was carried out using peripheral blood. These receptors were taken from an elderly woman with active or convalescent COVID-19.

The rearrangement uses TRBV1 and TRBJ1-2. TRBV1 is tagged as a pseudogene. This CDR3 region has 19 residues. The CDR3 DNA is TGCACCAGCAGCCAAGAATCGTCCGCGGCCGGGATAGATTACTATGGCTACACCTTC. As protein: CTSSQESSAAGIDYYGYTF.

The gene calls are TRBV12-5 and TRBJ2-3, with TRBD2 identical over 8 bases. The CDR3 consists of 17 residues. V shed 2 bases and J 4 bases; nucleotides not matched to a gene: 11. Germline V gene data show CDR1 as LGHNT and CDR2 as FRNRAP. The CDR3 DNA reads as TGTGCTAGTGGTTTGAGGCTTGGCGGGAGGTGGTCAGATACGCAGTATTTT. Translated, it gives CASGLRLGGRWSDTQYF. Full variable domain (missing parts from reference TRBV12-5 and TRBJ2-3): DARVTQTPRHKVTEMGQEVTMRCQPILGHNTVFWYRQTMMQGLELLAYFRNRAPLDDSGMPKDRFSAEMPDATLATLKIQPSEPRDSAVYFCASGLRLGGRWSDTQYFGPGTRLTVL.

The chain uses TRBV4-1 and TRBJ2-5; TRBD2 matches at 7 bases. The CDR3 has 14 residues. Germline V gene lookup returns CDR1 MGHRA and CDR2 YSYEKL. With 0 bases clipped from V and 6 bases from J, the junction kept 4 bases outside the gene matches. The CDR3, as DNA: TGCGCCAGCAGCCAAGATCGGGGGGAAAAGACCCAGTACTTC. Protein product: CASSQDRGEKTQYF.

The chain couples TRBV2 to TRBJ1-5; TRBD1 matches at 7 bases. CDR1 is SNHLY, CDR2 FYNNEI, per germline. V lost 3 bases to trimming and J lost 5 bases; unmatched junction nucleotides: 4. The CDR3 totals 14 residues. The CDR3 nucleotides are TGTGCCAGCAGTGACAGGGGGGCCGATCAGCCCCAGCATTTT. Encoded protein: CASSDRGADQPQHF. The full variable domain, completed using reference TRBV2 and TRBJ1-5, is EPEVTQTPSHQVTQMGQEVILRCVPISNHLYFYWYRQILGQKVEFLVSFYNNEISEKSEIFDDQFSVERPDGSNFTLKIRSTKLEDSAMYFCASSDRGADQPQHFGDGTRLSIL.

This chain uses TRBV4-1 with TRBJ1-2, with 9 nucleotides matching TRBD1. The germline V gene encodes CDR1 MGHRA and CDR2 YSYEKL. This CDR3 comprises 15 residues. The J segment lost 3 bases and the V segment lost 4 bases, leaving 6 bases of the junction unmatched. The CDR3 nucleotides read TGCGCCAGCAGCCTACAGGGGGCGAGGGACTATGGCTACACCTTC. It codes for CASSLQGARDYGYTF.

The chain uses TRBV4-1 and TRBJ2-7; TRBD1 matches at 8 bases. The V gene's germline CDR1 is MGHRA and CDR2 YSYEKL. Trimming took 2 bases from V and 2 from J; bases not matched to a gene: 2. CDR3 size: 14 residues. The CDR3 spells CASSQSTGAYEQYF. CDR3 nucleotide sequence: TGCGCCAGCAGCCAATCGACAGGGGCCTACGAGCAGTACTTC.

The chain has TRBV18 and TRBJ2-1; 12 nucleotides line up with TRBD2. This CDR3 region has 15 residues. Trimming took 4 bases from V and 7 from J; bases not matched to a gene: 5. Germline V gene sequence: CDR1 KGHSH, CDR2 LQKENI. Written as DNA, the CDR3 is TGTGCCAGCTCACGACTAGCGGGAGCACGGAATGAGCAGTTCTTC. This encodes CASSRLAGARNEQFF.

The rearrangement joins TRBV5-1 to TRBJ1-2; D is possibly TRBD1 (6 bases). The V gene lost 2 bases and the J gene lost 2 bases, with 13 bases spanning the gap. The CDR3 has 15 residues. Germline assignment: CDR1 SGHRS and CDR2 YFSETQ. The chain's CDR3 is CASSFSPGTNYGYTF. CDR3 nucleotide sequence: TGCGCCAGCAGCTTTTCTCCAGGGACAAACTATGGCTACACCTTC.

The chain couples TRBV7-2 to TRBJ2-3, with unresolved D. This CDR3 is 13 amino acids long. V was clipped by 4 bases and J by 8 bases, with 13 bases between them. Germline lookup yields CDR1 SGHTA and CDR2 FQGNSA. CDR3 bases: TGTGCCAGCAGCTCCGCCCCGCTAGGTACGCAGTATTTT. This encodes CASSSAPLGTQYF.

As DNA, the CDR3 is TGTGCCAGCAGCTCAAGGACTAGCGGAAGCACAGATACGCAGTATTTT. Encoded protein: CASSSRTSGSTDTQYF. The gene calls are TRBV11-2 and TRBJ2-3; 10 positions match TRBD2. Germline assignment: CDR1 SGHAT and CDR2 FQNNGV. After removal of 4 bases from V and 0 bases from J, the junction contained 4 bases not matched to a gene. The CDR3 is made up of 16 amino acids.

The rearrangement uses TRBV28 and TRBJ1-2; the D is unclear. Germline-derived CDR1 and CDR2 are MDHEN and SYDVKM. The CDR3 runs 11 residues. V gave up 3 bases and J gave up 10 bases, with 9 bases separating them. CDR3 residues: CASSLGGSYTF. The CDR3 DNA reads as TGTGCCAGCAGTTTGGGCGGGTCCTACACCTTC.

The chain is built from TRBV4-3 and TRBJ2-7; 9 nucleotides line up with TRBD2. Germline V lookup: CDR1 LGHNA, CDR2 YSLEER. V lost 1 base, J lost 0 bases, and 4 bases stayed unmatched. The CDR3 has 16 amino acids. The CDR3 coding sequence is TGCGCCAGCAGCCAAGGGGTAGCGGGAGCCTCCTACGAGCAGTACTTC. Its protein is CASSQGVAGASYEQYF.

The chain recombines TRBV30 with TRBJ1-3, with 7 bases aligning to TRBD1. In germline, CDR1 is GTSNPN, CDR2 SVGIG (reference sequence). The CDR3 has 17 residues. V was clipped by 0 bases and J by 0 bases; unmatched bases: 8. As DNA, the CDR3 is TGTGCCTGGAGTGTAAAGACAGGGCCTAGCTCTGGAAACACCATATATTTT. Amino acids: CAWSVKTGPSSGNTIYF. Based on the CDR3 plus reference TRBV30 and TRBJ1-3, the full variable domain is SQTIHQWPATLVQPVGSPLSLECTVEGTSNPNLYWYRQAAGRGLQLLFYSVGIGQISSEVPQNLSASRPQDRQFILSSKKLLLSDSGFYLCAWSVKTGPSSGNTIYFGEGSWLTVV.

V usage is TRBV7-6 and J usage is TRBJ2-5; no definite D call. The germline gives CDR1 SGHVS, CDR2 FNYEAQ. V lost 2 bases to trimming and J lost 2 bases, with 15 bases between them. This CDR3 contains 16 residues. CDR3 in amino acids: CASSLFSGTLQETQYF. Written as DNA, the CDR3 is TGTGCCAGCAGCTTATTTTCTGGTACTCTACAAGAGACCCAGTACTTC.

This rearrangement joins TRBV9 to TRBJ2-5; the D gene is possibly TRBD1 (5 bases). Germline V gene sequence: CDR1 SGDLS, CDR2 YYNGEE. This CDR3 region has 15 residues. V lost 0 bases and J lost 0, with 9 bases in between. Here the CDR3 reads CASSVGGADQETQYF. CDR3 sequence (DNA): TGTGCCAGCAGCGTAGGGGGCGCCGACCAAGAGACCCAGTACTTC.

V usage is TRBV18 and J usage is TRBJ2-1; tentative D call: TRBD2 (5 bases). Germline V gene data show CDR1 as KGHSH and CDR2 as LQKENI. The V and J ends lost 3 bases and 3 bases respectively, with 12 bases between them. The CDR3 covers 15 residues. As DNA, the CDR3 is TGTGCCAGCTCACCTGAGGACTCTAACTACAATGAGCAGTTCTTC. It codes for CASSPEDSNYNEQFF.

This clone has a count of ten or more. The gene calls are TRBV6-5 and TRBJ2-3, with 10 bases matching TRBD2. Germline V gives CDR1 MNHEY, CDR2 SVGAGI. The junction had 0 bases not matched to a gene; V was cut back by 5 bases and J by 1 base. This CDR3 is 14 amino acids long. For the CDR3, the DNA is TGTGCCAGCAGTACTAGCGGGGGCACAGATACGCAGTATTTT. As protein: CASSTSGGTDTQYF.

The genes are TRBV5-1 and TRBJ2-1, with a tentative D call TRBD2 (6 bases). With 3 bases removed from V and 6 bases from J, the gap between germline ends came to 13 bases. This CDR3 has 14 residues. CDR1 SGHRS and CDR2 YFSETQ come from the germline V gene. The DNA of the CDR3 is TGCGCCAGCAGCTACCTGGCTAGCGTCAATGAGCAGTTCTTC. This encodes CASSYLASVNEQFF. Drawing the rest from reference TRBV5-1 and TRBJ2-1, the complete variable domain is KAGVTQTPRYLIKTRGQQVTLSCSPISGHRSVSWYQQTPGQGLQFLFEYFSETQRNKGNFPGRFSGRQFSNSRSEMNVSTLELGDSALYLCASSYLASVNEQFFGPGTRLTVL.

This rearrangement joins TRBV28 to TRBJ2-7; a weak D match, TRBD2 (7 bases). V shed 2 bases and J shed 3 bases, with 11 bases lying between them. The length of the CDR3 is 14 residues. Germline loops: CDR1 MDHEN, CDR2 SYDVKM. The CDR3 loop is CASSLTGGYYEQYF. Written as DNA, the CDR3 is TGTGCCAGCAGTTTAACGGGGGGCTACTACGAGCAGTACTTC. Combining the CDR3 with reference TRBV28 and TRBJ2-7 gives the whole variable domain DVKVTQSSRYLVKRTGEKVFLECVQDMDHENMFWYRQDPGLGLRLIYFSYDVKMKEKGDIPEGYSVSREKKERFSLILESASTNQTSMYLCASSLTGGYYEQYFGPGTRLTVT.

In DNA, the CDR3 is TGTGCCAGCAGCAGGGGGCGGAACACTGAAGCTTTCTTT. Translated, it gives CASSRGRNTEAFF. This chain connects TRBV11-3 to TRBJ1-1, with 7 bases matching TRBD1. V shed 5 bases, J shed 1 base, and the junction held 1 base outside the gene matches. In germline, CDR1 is SGHNT, CDR2 YENEEA. The length of the CDR3 is 13 residues. Complete variable domain (other parts from reference TRBV11-3 and TRBJ1-1): EAGVVQSPRYKIIEKKQPVAFWCNPISGHNTLYWYLQNLGQGPELLIRYENEEAVDDSQLPKDRFSAERLKGVDSTLKIQPAELGDSAVYLCASSRGRNTEAFFGQGTRLTVV.

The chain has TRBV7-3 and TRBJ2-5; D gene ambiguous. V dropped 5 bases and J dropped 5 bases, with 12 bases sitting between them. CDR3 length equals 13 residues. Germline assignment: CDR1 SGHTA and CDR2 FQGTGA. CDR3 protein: CASSVRFSETQYF. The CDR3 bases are TGTGCCAGCAGCGTGCGGTTTTCGGAGACCCAGTACTTC.

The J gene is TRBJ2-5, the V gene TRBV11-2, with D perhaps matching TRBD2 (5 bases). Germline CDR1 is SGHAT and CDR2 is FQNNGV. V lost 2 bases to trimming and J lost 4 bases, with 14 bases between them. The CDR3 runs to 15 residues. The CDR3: CASSLMSGIRETQYF. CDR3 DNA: TGTGCCAGCAGCTTAATGAGCGGTATACGAGAGACCCAGTACTTC.

The CDR3 is CASSLETGGTEAFF. The DNA of the CDR3 is TGTGCCAGCAGCTTGGAGACAGGGGGCACTGAAGCTTTCTTT. The genes are TRBV5-4 and TRBJ1-1; 9 bases are a match to TRBD1. CDR3 size: 14 residues. The V and J ends lost 0 bases and 4 bases, in that order; junction bases with no gene match: 1. Germline V gene data show CDR1 as SGHNT and CDR2 as YYREEE (reference sequence). Full variable domain (missing parts from reference TRBV5-4 and TRBJ1-1): ETGVTQSPTHLIKTRGQQVTLRCSSQSGHNTVSWYQQALGQGPQFIFQYYREEENGRGNFPPRFSGLQFPNYSSELNVNALELDDSALYLCASSLETGGTEAFFGQGTRLTVV.

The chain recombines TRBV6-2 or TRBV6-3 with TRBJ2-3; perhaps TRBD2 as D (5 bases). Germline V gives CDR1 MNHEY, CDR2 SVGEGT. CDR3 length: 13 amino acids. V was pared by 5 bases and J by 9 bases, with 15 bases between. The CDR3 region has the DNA TGTGCCAGCAGTAATAGCGCGGTGGCAACGCAGTATTTT. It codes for CASSNSAVATQYF.

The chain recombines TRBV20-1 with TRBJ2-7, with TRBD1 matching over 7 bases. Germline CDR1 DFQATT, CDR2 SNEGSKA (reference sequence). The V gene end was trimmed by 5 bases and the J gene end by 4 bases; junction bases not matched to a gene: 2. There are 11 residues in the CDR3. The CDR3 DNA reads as TGCAGTGCTTTGGGACAGTACGAGCAGTACTTC. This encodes CSALGQYEQYF.

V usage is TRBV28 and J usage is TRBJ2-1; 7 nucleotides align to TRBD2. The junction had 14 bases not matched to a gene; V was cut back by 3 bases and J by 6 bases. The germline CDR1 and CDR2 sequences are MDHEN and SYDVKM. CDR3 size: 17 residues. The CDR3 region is CASSFANLAEKGNEQFF. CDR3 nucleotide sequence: TGTGCCAGCAGTTTCGCTAACCTAGCGGAAAAGGGCAATGAGCAGTTCTTC.

As DNA, the CDR3 is TGCAGCGTTACTGGGGGGTTTAACTATGGCTACACCTTC. Translating it yields CSVTGGFNYGYTF. The chain carries TRBV29-1 and TRBJ1-2; D may be TRBD1 (5 bases). The CDR3 covers 13 residues. V gave up 5 bases and J gave up 1 base, with 11 bases separating them. Germline CDR1 and CDR2: SQVTM and ANQGSEA.

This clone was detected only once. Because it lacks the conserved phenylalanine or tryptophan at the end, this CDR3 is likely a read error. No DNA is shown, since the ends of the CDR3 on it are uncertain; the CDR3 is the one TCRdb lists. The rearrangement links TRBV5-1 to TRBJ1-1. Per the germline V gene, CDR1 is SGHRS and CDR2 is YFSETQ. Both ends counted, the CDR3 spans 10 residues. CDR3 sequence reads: CASSLAGSAL.